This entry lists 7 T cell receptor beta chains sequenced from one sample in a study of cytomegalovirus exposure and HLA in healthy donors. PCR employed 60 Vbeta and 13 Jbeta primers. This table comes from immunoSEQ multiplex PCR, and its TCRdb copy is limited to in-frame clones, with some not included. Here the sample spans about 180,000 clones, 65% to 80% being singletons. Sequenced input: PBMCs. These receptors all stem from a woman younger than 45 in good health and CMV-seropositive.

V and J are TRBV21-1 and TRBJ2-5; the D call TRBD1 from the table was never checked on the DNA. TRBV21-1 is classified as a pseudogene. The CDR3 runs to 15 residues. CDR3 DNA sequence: TGTGCCAGCAGCTCGGACAGCCAAACCCCAGAGACCCAGTACTTC. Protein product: CASSSDSQTPETQYF.

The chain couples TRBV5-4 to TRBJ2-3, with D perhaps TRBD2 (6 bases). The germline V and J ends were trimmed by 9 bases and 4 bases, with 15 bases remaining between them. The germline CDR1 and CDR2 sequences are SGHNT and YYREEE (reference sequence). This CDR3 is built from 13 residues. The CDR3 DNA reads TGTGCCACCATCCTCCGGGGGTCAGATACGCAGTATTTT. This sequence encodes CATILRGSDTQYF.

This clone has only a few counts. This CDR3 is CASSLGGGANEQFF. CDR3 DNA sequence: TGCGCCAGCAGCTTAGGCGGGGGGGCCAATGAGCAGTTCTTC. The rearrangement joins TRBV5-1 to TRBJ2-1; 9 bases are shared with TRBD2. The CDR3 runs 14 residues. Trimming removed 2 bases from V and 6 bases from J; junction bases left unmatched: 3. Germline V gives CDR1 SGHRS, CDR2 YFSETQ.

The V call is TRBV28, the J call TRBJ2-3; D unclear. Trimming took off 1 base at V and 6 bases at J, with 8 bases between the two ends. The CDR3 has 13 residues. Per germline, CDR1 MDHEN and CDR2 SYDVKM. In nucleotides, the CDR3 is TGTGCCAGCAGTTTATTAAGCAGGGATACGCAGTATTTT. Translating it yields CASSLLSRDTQYF.

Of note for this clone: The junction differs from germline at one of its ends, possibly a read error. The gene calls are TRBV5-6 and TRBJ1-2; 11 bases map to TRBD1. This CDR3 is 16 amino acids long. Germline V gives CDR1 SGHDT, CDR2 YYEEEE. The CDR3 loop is CASSQEGGTGGVGYTF. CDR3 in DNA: TGCGCCAGCAGCCAAGAAGGGGGGACAGGGGGAGTTGGCTACACCTTC.

This chain's CDR3 is CASSPWFWSSYGYTF. CDR3 sequence (DNA): TGCGCCAGCAGCCCTTGGTTCTGGAGTTCCTATGGCTACACCTTC. The chain combines TRBV5-1 with TRBJ1-2; no definite D call. This CDR3 spans 15 amino acids. In germline, CDR1 is SGHRS, CDR2 YFSETQ. The germline V and J ends were trimmed by 4 bases and 4 bases, with 17 bases remaining between them.

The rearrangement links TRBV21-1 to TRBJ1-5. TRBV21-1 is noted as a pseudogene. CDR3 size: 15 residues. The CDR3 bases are TGTGCCAGCAGCAAAGTAGCGGGGTGCAATCAGCCCCAGCATTTT. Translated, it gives CASSKVAGCNQPQHF.